This T cell receptor beta chain was recorded in a study of blood T cell repertoires in COVID-19. Study-level information: Acute-phase and convalescent COVID-19 samples originated in the United States, Italy and Spain.

Researchers sorted participants into cohorts using their self-reported clinical history. Cohort 3 recovery required two negative PCRs, clearance, or symptom resolution. On this clone: The CDR3 end shows no conserved phenylalanine or tryptophan, and so a read error is likely. The limits of the CDR3 on the DNA are not certain, so only TCRdb's listed CDR3 is given.

The method was immunoSEQ multiplex PCR; TCRdb's version includes in-frame clones alone and lacks a portion of them. Here the sample spans approximately 300,000 clones, 87% being singletons. The CDR3 is 13 residues long, counting both termini. This receptor was obtained from a woman aged 25 to 39 who had recovered from COVID-19. The rearrangement links TRBV12-3 or TRBV12-4 to TRBJ1-2; the D call TRBD1 from the table was never checked on the DNA. The sequenced material came from PBMCs or T cells enriched from blood (not recorded which). CDR3 residues: CASRGPGQASLLL.